The clone carrying this T cell receptor beta chain was detected only a few times. What it binds is not known. CDR1 and CDR2 from the germline V gene are LNHDA and SQIVND (reference sequence). V lost 2 bases, J lost 6 bases, and 8 bases stayed unmatched. The CDR3 covers 17 residues. Only healthy Caucasians were included as donors. The record originates from a study of identical twins. The study, taken as a whole, reports: Cord blood beta clonotypes that were abundant carried fewer insertions, and memory repertoires showed no such trend.

TCRdb reprocessed the 5' RACE reads via MiXCR and lists one record per CDR3 protein. Of some 900,000 distinct CDR3 sequences in the sample, around 12% are singletons; the top ten hold 1.5% to 2%. These same records also appear under a second study, on yellow fever vaccine responses in identical twins.

The rearrangement uses TRBV19 and TRBJ2-1; TRBD2 matches at 12 bases. The TCR originated in a woman in her late teens or twenties in good health. Input material: PBMCs. CDR3 bases: TGTGCCAGTAGTATATTCCGGACTAGCGGGATTTTCAATGAGCAGTTCTTC. Residues: CASSIFRTSGIFNEQFF.